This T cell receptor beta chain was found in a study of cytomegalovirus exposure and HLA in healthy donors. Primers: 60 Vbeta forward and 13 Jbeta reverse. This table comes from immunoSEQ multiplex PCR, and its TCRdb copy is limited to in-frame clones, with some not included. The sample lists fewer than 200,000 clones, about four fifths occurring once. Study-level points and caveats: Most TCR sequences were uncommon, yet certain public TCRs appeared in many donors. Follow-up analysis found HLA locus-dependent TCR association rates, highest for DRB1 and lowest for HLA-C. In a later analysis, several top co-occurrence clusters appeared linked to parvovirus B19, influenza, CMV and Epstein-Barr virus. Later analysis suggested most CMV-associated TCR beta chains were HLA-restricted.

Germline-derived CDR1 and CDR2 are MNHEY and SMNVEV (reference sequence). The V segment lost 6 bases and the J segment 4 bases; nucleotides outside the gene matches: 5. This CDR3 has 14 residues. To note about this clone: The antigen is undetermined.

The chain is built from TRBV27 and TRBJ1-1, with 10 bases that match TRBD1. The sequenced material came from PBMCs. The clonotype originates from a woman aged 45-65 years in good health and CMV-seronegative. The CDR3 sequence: CASSGQGEGTEAFF. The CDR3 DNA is TGTGCCAGCAGCGGACAGGGGGAGGGCACTGAAGCTTTCTTT.